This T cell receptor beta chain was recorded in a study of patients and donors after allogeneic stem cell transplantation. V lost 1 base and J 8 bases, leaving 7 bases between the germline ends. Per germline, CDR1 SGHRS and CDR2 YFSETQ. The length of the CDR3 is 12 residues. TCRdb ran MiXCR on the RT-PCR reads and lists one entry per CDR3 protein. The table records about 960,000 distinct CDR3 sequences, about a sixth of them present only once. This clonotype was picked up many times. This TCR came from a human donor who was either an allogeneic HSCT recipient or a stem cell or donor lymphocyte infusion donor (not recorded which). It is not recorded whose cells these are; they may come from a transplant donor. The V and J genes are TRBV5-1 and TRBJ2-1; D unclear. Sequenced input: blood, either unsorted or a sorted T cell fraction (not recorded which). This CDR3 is CASSLRRDEQFF. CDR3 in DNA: TGCGCCAGCAGCTTGCGGAGAGATGAGCAGTTCTTC.